This T cell receptor (beta chain) was sequenced for a study of OX40 agonist ivuxolimab in advanced cancers. Study-level findings and limits: The specificity for antigen of the expanded peripheral T cells was not determined. Both CD4+ and CD8+ T cell populations in blood had undergone clonal expansion by week 6 at 0.1 to 3.0 mg/kg.

Clones were read by immunoSEQ multiplex PCR, and TCRdb kept only the in-frame ones, dropping some. The table shows roughly 80,000 clones, with less than 85% occurring only once. This clone appeared once. Its specificity is not known. Germline CDR1 is MGHRA and CDR2 is YSYEKL. The CDR3 contains 13 residues. V lost 6 bases and J lost 5, with 11 bases in between. V gene TRBV4-1 combines with J gene TRBJ1-5; D call uncertain. The clonotype comes from an adult with an advanced solid tumor such as melanoma, head and neck, liver or kidney cancer. Source: CD4+ or CD8+ T cells sorted from blood, taken in a trial of the OX40 agonist ivuxolimab. CDR3 sequence: CASRLGQDQPQHF. The CDR3 DNA is TGCGCCAGCAGGCTAGGGCAGGATCAGCCCCAGCATTTT.